Listed here is a single T cell receptor beta chain. Antigen specificity is unknown. Clones were read by immunoSEQ multiplex PCR, and TCRdb kept only the in-frame ones, dropping some. In the table there are about 180,000 clones, approximately 90% of which are singletons. This entry is derived from a study of cytomegalovirus exposure and HLA in healthy donors. V shed 0 bases and J 6 bases; nucleotides not matched to a gene: 5. CDR3 size: 14 residues. Per germline, CDR1 SGHRS and CDR2 YFSETQ. Study-wide points: Rarity marked most TCR sequences, yet some public TCRs occurred in many donors.

This receptor was taken from a woman aged 25 to 39 in good health and CMV-seronegative. The rearrangement links TRBV5-1 to TRBJ1-1, with 7 bases identical to TRBD1. Sample: PBMCs. The CDR3 nucleotides are TGCGCCAGCAGCTTGGGACAGGGAAGGGCTGAAGCTTTCTTT. Protein product: CASSLGQGRAEAFF.